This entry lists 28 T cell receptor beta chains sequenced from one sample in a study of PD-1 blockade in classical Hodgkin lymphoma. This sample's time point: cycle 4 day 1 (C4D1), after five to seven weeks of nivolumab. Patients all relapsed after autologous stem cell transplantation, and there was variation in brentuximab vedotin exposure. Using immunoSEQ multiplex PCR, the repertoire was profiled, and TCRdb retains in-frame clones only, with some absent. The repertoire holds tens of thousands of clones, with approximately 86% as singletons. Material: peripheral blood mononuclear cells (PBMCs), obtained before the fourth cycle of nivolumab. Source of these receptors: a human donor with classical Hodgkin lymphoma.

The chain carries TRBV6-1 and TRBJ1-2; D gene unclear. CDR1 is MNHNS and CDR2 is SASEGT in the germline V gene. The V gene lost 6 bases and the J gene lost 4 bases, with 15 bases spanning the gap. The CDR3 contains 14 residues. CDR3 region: CASRVRLPTYGYTF. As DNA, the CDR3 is TGTGCCAGCAGAGTGAGGCTCCCCACCTATGGCTACACCTTC.

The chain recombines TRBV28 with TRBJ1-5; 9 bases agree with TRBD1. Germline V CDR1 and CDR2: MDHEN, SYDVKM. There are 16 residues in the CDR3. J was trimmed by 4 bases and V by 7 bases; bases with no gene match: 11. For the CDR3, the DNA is TGTGCCAGCACGACTCCAGACAGGGGGGGGAATCAGCCCCAGCATTTT. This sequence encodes CASTTPDRGGNQPQHF.

The CDR3 sequence: CASSLGGGGSYEQYF. The CDR3 coding sequence is TGCGCCAGCAGCTTGGGAGGCGGGGGGAGCTACGAGCAGTACTTC. The rearrangement links TRBV5-1 to TRBJ2-7, with TRBD2 matching over 8 bases. Germline V gene lookup returns CDR1 SGHRS and CDR2 YFSETQ. This CDR3 is 15 amino acids long. The V segment lost 0 bases and the J segment 3 bases; nucleotides outside the gene matches: 5.

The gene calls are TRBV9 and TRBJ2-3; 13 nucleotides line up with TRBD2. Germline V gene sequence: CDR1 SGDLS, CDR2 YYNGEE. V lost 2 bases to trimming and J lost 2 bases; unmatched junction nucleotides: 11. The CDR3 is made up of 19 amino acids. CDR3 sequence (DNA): TGTGCCAGCAGCGTTGGACTAGCGGGAGCCGGAAGATACACAGATACGCAGTATTTT. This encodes CASSVGLAGAGRYTDTQYF.

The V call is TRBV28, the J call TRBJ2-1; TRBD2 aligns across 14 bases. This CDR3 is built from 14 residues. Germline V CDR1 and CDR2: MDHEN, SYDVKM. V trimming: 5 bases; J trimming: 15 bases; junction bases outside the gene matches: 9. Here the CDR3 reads CASSTGTSGRGRFF. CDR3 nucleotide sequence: TGTGCCAGCAGTACGGGGACTAGCGGGAGAGGCCGGTTCTTC.

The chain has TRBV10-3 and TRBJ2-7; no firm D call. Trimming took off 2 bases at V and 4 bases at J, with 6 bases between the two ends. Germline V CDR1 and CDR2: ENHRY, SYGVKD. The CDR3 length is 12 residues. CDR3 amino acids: CAISEHNYEQYF. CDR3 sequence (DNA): TGTGCCATCAGTGAGCATAATTACGAGCAGTACTTC.

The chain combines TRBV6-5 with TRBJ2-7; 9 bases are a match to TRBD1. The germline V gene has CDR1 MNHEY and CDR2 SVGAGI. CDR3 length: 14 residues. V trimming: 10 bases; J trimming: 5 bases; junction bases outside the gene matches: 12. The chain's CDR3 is CATRTGTGSHEQYF. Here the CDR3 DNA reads TGTGCCACACGGACGGGGACAGGGTCCCACGAGCAGTACTTC.

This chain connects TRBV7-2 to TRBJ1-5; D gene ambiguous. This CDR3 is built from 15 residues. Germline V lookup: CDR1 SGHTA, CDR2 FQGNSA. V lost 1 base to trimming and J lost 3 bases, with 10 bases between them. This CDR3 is CASSLVGVYNQPQHF. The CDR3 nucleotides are TGTGCCAGCAGCTTAGTCGGGGTTTACAATCAGCCCCAGCATTTT.

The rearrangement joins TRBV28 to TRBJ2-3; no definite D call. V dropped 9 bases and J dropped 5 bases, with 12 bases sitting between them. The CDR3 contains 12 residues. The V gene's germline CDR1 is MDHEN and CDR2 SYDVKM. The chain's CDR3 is CASTALGDTQYF. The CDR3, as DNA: TGTGCCAGTACGGCCCTGGGAGATACGCAGTATTTT.

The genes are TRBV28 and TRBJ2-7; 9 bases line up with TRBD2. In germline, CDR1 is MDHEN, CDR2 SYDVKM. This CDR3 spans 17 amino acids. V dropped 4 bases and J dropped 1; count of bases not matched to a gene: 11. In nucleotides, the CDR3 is TGTGCCAGCAGTTCCACGATCCTAGCGGGGCCGTCCTACGAGCAGTACTTC. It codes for CASSSTILAGPSYEQYF. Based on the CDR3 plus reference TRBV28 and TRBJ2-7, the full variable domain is DVKVTQSSRYLVKRTGEKVFLECVQDMDHENMFWYRQDPGLGLRLIYFSYDVKMKEKGDIPEGYSVSREKKERFSLILESASTNQTSMYLCASSSTILAGPSYEQYFGPGTRLTVT.

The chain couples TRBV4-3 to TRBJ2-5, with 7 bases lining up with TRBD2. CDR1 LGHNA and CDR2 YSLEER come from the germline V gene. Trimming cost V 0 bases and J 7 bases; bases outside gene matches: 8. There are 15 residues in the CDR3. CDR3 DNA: TGCGCCAGCAGCCAAGATTTGATAGCGGGCGGGACCCAGTACTTC. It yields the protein CASSQDLIAGGTQYF.

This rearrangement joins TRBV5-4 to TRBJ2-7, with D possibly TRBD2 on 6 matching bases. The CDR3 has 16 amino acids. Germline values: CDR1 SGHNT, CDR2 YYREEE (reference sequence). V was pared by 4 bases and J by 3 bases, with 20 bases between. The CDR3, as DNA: TGTGCCAGCAGCCAATCCACCTCGGGACTGATCTACGAGCAGTACTTC. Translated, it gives CASSQSTSGLIYEQYF.

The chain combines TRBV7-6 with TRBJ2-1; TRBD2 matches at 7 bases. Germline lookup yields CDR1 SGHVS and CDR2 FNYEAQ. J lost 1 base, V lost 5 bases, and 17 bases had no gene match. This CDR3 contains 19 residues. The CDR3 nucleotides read TGTGCCAGCAGCCTGGCCCCCCTCGGCGGGAGTTCGTCCTACAATGAGCAGTTCTTC. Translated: CASSLAPLGGSSSYNEQFF. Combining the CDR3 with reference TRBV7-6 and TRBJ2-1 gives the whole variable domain GAGVSQSPRYKVTKRGQDVALRCDPISGHVSLYWYRQALGQGPEFLTYFNYEAQQDKSGLPNDRFSAERPEGSISTLTIQRTEQRDSAMYRCASSLAPLGGSSSYNEQFFGPGTRLTVL.

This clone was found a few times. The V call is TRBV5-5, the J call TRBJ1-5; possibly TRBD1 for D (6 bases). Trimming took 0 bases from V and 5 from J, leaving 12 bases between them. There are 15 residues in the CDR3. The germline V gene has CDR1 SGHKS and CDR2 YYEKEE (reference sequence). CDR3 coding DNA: TGTGCCAGCAGCTTGGTAGGGGGACCCCATCAGCCCCAGCATTTT. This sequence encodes CASSLVGGPHQPQHF. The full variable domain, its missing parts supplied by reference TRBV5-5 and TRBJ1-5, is DAGVTQSPTHLIKTRGQQVTLRCSPISGHKSVSWYQQVLGQGPQFIFQYYEKEERGRGNFPDRFSARQFPNYSSELNVNALLLGDSALYLCASSLVGGPHQPQHFGDGTRLSIL.

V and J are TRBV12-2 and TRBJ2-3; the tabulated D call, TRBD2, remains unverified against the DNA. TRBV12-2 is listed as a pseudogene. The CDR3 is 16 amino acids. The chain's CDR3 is CASRFWTSGNTDTQYF. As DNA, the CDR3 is TGTGCAAGTCGTTTTTGGACTAGCGGGAACACAGATACGCAGTATTTT.

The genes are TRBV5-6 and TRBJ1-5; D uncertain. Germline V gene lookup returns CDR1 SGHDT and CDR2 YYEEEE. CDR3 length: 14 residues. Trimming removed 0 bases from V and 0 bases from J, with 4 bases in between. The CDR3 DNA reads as TGTGCCAGCAGCTTGGCCGGTAGCAATCAGCCCCAGCATTTT. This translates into CASSLAGSNQPQHF.

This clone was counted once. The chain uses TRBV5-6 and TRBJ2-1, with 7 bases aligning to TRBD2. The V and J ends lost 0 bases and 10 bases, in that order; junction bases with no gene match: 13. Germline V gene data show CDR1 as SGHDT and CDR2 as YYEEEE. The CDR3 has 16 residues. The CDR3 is CASSLVGGPSLLEQFF. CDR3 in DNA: TGTGCCAGCAGCTTGGTGGGAGGGCCCTCTCTACTGGAGCAGTTCTTC. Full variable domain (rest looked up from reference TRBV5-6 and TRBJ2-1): DAGVTQSPTHLIKTRGQQVTLRCSPKSGHDTVSWYQQALGQGPQFIFQYYEEEERQRGNFPDRFSGHQFPNYSSELNVNALLLGDSALYLCASSLVGGPSLLEQFFGPGTRLTVL.

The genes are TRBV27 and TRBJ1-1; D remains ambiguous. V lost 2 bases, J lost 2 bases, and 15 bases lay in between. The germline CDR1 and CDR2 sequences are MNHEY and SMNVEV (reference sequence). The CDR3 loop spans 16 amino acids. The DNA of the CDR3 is TGTGCCAGCAGTTTACTCGGCCAGAAGGGCAACACTGAAGCTTTCTTT. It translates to CASSLLGQKGNTEAFF.

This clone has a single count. CDR3 amino acids: CASSKDGRQVTSNEKLFF. CDR3 in DNA: TGTGCCAGCAGCAAAGACGGGCGACAGGTCACCTCTAATGAAAAACTGTTTTTT. The V and J genes are TRBV9 and TRBJ1-4; D possibly corresponds to TRBD1 (6 bases). Germline V CDR1 and CDR2: SGDLS, YYNGEE. CDR3 length: 18 amino acids. V lost 4 bases and J lost 3, with 22 bases in between.

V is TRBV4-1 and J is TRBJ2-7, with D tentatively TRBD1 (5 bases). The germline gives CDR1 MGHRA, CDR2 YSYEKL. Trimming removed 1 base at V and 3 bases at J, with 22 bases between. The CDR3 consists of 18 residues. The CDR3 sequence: CASSQVLDDSPPYYEQYF. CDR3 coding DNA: TGCGCCAGCAGCCAAGTCCTCGACGACAGTCCACCGTACTACGAGCAGTACTTC.

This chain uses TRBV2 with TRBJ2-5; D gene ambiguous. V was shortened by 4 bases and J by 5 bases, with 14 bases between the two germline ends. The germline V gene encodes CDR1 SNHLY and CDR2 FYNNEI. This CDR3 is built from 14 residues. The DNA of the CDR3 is TGTGCCAGCAGTGCGACGACACAAGAGGAGACCCAGTACTTC. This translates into CASSATTQEETQYF. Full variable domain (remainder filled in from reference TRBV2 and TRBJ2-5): EPEVTQTPSHQVTQMGQEVILRCVPISNHLYFYWYRQILGQKVEFLVSFYNNEISEKSEIFDDQFSVERPDGSNFTLKIRSTKLEDSAMYFCASSATTQEETQYFGPGTRLLVL.

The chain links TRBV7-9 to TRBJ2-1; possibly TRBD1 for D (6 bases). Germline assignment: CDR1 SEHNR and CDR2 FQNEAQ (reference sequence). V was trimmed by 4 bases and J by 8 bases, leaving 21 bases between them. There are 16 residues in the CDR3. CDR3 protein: CASSSPAGRGSDEQFF. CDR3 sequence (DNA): TGTGCCAGCAGCTCCCCCGCTGGAAGGGGGAGCGATGAGCAGTTCTTC.

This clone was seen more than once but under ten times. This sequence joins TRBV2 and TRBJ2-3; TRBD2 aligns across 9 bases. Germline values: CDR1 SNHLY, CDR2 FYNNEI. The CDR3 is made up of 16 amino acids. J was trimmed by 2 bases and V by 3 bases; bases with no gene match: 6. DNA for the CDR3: TGTGCCAGCAGTGAGAGGCTAGCGGGATTCACAGATACGCAGTATTTT. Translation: CASSERLAGFTDTQYF. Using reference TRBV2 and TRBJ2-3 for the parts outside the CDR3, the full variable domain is EPEVTQTPSHQVTQMGQEVILRCVPISNHLYFYWYRQILGQKVEFLVSFYNNEISEKSEIFDDQFSVERPDGSNFTLKIRSTKLEDSAMYFCASSERLAGFTDTQYFGPGTRLTVL.

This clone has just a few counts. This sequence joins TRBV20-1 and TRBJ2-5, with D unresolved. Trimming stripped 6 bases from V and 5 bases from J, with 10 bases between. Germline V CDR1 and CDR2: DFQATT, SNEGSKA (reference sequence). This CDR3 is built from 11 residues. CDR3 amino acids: CSADGAETQYF. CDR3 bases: TGCAGTGCCGACGGTGCGGAGACCCAGTACTTC.

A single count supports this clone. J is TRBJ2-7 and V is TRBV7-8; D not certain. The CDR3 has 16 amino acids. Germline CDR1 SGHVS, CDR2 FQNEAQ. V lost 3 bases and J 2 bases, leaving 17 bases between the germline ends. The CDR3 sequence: CASSLYRLGRAYEQYF. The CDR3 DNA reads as TGTGCCAGCAGCTTGTACCGACTGGGCCGAGCCTACGAGCAGTACTTC.

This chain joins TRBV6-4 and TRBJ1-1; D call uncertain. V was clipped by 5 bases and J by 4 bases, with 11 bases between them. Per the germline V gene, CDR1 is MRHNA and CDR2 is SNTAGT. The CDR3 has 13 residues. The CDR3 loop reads CASSLSSGTEAFF. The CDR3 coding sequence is TGTGCCAGCAGTCTATCAAGTGGCACTGAAGCTTTCTTT.

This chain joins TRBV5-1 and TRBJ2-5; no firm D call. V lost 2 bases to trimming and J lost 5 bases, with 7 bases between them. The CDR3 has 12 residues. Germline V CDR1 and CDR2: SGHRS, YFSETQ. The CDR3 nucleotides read TGCGCCAGCAGCTTTGGAGTGGAGACCCAGTACTTC. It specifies CASSFGVETQYF.

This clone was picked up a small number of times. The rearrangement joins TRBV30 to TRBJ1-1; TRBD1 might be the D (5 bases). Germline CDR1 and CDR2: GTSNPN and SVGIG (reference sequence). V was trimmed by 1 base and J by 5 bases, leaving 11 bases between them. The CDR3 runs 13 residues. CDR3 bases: TGTGCCTGGAGTGGGGACGTCAAGACTGAAGCTTTCTTT. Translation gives CAWSGDVKTEAFF.